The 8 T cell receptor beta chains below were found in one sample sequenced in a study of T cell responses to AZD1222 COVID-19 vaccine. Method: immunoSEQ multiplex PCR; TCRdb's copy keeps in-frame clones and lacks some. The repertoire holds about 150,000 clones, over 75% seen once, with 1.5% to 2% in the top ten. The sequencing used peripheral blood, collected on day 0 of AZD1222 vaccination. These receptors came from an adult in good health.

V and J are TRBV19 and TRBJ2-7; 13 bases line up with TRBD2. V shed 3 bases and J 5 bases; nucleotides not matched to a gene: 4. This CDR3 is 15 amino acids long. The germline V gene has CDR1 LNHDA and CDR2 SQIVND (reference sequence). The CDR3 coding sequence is TGTGCCAGTAGTATCGGACTAGCGGGAGCAAACGAGCAGTACTTC. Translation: CASSIGLAGANEQYF.

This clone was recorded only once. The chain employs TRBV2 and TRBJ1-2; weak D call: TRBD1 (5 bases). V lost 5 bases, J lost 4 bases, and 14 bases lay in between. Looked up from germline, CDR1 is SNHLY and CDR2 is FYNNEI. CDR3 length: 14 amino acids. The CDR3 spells CASSIQGVGYGYTF. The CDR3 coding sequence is TGTGCCAGCAGTATCCAGGGTGTTGGCTATGGCTACACCTTC.

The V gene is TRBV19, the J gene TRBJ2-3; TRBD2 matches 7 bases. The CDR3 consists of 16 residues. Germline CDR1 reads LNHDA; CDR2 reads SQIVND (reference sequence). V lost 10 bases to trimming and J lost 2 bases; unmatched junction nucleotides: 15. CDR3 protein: CATGTGGTTYTDTQYF. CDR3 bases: TGTGCCACAGGGACTGGCGGGACTACGTACACAGATACGCAGTATTTT. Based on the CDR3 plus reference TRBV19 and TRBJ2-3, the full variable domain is DGGITQSPKYLFRKEGQNVTLSCEQNLNHDAMYWYRQDPGQGLRLIYYSQIVNDFQKGDIAEGYSVSREKKESFPLTVTSAQKNPTAFYLCATGTGGTTYTDTQYFGPGTRLTVL.

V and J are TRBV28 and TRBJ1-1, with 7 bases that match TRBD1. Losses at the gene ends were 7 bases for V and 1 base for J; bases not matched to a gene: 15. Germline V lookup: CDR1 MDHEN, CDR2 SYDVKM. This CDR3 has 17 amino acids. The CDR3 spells CASTLAFTRGPNTEAFF. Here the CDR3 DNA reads TGTGCCAGCACCCTCGCGTTTACAAGGGGGCCGAACACTGAAGCTTTCTTT.

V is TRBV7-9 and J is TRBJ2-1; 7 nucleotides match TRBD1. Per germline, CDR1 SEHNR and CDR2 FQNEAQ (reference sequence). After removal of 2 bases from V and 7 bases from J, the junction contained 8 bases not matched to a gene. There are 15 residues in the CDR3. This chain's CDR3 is CASSLQQGKRNEQFF. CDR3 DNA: TGTGCCAGCAGCTTACAACAGGGGAAGAGGAATGAGCAGTTCTTC.

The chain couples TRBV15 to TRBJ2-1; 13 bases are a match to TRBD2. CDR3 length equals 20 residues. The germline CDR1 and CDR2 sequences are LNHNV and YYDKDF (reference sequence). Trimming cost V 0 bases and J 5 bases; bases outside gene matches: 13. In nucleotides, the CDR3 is TGTGCCACCAGCAGAGATAGTTGGGGACTAGCGGGATTCGTAGACAATGAGCAGTTCTTC. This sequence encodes CATSRDSWGLAGFVDNEQFF.

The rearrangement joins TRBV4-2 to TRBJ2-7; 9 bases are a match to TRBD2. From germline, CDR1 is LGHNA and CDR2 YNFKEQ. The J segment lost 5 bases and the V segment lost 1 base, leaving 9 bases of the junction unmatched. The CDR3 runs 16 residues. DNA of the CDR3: TGTGCCAGCAGCCAAGTTGATAGCGGGAGATTTAACGAGCAGTACTTC. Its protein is CASSQVDSGRFNEQYF.

CDR3 sequence reads: CASGSLYSNQPQHF. As DNA, the CDR3 is TGTGCCAGCGGCAGTCTATATAGCAATCAGCCCCAGCATTTT. V usage is TRBV27 and J usage is TRBJ1-5; D ambiguous. Germline CDR1 and CDR2: MNHEY and SMNVEV (reference sequence). The CDR3 is made up of 14 amino acids. Deletions cut 8 bases from V and 0 bases from J, with 11 bases between.